These T cell receptor beta chains were read from a single sample in a study of response to subunit inactivated influenza vaccine. TCRdb reprocessed the RT-PCR reads with MiXCR, giving one entry per CDR3 protein. The data show approximately 700,000 distinct CDR3 sequences, 15% to 19% seen once. The sample was PBMCs from blood, taken about 12 days after vaccination. These receptors were collected from a man aged 50-59 years who received an inactivated influenza vaccine. CDR3s include the opening cysteine and the closing phenylalanine or tryptophan. The D gene is left open where the match is weak. The listing skips clone size in some rows; elsewhere it reads once, few, many or a size class.

d_call clone_size j_call v_call cdr3_nt cdr3_aa
. many TRBJ1-1 TRBV6-5 TGTGCCAGCAGCGTCCGGAACACTGAAGCTTTCTTT CASSVRNTEAFF
. . TRBJ1-1 TRBV25-1 TGTGCCAGCAGTGACTGGGGGACGGGGAGCAACACTGAAGCTTTCTTT CASSDWGTGSNTEAFF
. few TRBJ1-5 TRBV20-1 TGCAGCCTTACGGGGTCGAATCAGCCCCAGCATTTT CSLTGSNQPQHF
TRBD1 . TRBJ2-7 TRBV10-3 TGTGCCATCACAAAAGGGGGACAGGGGGGGACACACGAGCAGTACTTC CAITKGGQGGTHEQYF
. . TRBJ1-5 TRBV29-1 TGCAGCGTGAGGACAGATAGCAATCAGCCCCAGCATTTT CSVRTDSNQPQHF
TRBD2 . TRBJ2-1 TRBV28 TGTGCCAGCAGTTTTGGGTCTAGCGGGAGGGTGGATGAGCAGTTCTTC CASSFGSSGRVDEQFF
. few TRBJ1-1 TRBV5-5 TGTGCCAGCACCTTCCCAAGAACGAACACTGAAGCTTTCTTT CASTFPRTNTEAFF
. . TRBJ2-7 TRBV19 TGTGCCAGTAGAGATTCATCTCACGAGCAGTACTTC CASRDSSHEQYF
TRBD1 few TRBJ2-4 TRBV28 TGTGCCAGCAGTCCAGCGCAGGACAGGAAAAACATTCAGTACTTC CASSPAQDRKNIQYF
TRBD1 . TRBJ2-7 TRBV9 TGTGCCAGCAGCGTAGGTGCCGGGACAGAGTACGAGCAGTACTTC CASSVGAGTEYEQYF
. few TRBJ2-7 TRBV29-1 TGCAGCGAGAATAGGACTGCAAACTCCTACGAGCAGTACTTC CSENRTANSYEQYF
TRBD2 . TRBJ2-5 TRBV20-1 TGCAGTGCTAGGATAGGACTAGCGGGGGGCCAAGAGACCCAGTACTTC CSARIGLAGGQETQYF
. few TRBJ2-2 TRBV9 TGTGCCAGCAGCACCTCCCGTCAATCCCGCACCGGGGAGCTGTTTTTT CASSTSRQSRTGELFF
TRBD1 many TRBJ2-7 TRBV3-1 TGTGCCAGCAGCCAAGCGGCAGGGGGCGACGAGCAGTACTTC CASSQAAGGDEQYF
. many TRBJ2-3 TRBV5-1 TGCGCCAGCACCCCGGGTAGCACAGATACGCAGTATTTT CASTPGSTDTQYF
. . TRBJ2-1 TRBV4-2 TGTGCCAGCAGCCAGAGCGGGCCCTCCTACAATGAGCAGTTCTTC CASSQSGPSYNEQFF
. . TRBJ2-5 TRBV2 TGTGCCAGCAGTGATGCCCAAGAGACCCAGTACTTC CASSDAQETQYF
TRBD1 . TRBJ2-1 TRBV18 TGTGCCAGCTCACCAGGGACAGGGTCACCTTCCTACAATGAGCAGTTCTTC CASSPGTGSPSYNEQFF
. . TRBJ2-6 TRBV12-3/TRBV12-4 TGTGCCAGCAGATTTATGAAGGCGGGTAACGCCAACGTCCTGACTTTC CASRFMKAGNANVLTF
. . TRBJ2-2 TRBV7-2 TGTGCCAGCAGCTTAGTGTTCACCGGGGAGCTGTTTTTT CASSLVFTGELFF
TRBD1 . TRBJ1-2 TRBV5-1 TGCGCCAGCAGCTTGGAAACAGGGGCAAACTATGGCTACACCTTC CASSLETGANYGYTF
. many TRBJ2-1 TRBV29-1 TGCAGCGCCGTCCCAGGACAAACTAACAATGAGCAGTTCTTC CSAVPGQTNNEQFF
. . TRBJ2-5 TRBV7-2 TGTGCCAGCAGCTTTAGCGGCGCGCTCCAAGAGACCCAGTACTTC CASSFSGALQETQYF
TRBD1 few TRBJ2-1 TRBV30 TGTGCCTGGACTGAGGGAAACAGGGGGAATGAGCAGTTCTTC CAWTEGNRGNEQFF
. many TRBJ2-3 TRBV20-1 TGCAGTGCTGAGGACTCCGGCACAGATACGCAGTATTTT CSAEDSGTDTQYF